The T cell receptor (beta chain) described here comes from a study of T-cell memory formation after mild COVID-19. Study-level background: Clusters of TCRs were largely donor specific.

Per germline, CDR1 SQVTM and CDR2 ANQGSEA. V lost 4 bases, J lost 5 bases, and 17 bases lay in between. This CDR3 is 14 amino acids long. Study-wide results and caveats: CD4+ bias marked clones expanding day 15 to 37, unlike balanced contracting clones. Cross-reactive memory appears to have joined, as suggested by some responding clones showing up in pre-infection memory.

Sample barcodes and UMIs were carried by the TCR alpha and TCR beta cDNA libraries that 5'RACE generated with constant-segment primers. Via MiXCR, TCRdb re-called the 5' RACE reads, giving one row per CDR3 protein. This sample yields 350,000 to 500,000 distinct CDR3 sequences, of which over 15% are seen a single time; 20% to 25% belongs to the top ten. Worth noting for this clonotype: Antigen: not known.

The sequence derives from a young man who had mild COVID-19 (a few samples of this study predate the infection). Cell type and time point are not known. Sequenced sample: PBMCs or a T cell subset sorted from them (not recorded which). The V call is TRBV29-1, the J call TRBJ1-1; D possibly corresponds to TRBD1 (6 bases). This CDR3 reads CSVVVWTEKTEAFF. The DNA of the CDR3 is TGCAGCGTTGTGGTGTGGACAGAGAAAACTGAAGCTTTCTTT.